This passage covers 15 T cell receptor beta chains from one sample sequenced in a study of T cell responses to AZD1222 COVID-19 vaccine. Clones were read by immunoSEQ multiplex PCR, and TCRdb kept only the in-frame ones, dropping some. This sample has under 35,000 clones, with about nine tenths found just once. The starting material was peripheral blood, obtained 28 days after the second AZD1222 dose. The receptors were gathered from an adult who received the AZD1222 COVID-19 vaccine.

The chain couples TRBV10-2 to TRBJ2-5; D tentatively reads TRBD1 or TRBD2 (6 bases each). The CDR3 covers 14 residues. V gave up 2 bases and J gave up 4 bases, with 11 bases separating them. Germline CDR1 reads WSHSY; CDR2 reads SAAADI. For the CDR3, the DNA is TGCGCCAGCAGTGAGAGAGGGGGGAGAGAGACCCAGTACTTC. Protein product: CASSERGGRETQYF.

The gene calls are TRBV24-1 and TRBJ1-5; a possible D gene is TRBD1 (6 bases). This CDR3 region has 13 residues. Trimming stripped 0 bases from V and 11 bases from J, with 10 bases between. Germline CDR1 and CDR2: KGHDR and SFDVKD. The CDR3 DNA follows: TGTGCCACCAGTGATTTGTGGGGGCAGGCCCAGCATTTT. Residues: CATSDLWGQAQHF.

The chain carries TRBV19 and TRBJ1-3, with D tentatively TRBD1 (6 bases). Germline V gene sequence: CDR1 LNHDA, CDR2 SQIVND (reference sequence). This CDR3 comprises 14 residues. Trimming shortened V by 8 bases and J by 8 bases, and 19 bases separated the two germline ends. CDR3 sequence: CASALGGATDTIYF. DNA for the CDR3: TGTGCCAGTGCCCTGGGGGGGGCTACGGACACCATATATTTT. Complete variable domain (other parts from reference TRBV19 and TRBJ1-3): DGGITQSPKYLFRKEGQNVTLSCEQNLNHDAMYWYRQDPGQGLRLIYYSQIVNDFQKGDIAEGYSVSREKKESFPLTVTSAQKNPTAFYLCASALGGATDTIYFGEGSWLTVV.

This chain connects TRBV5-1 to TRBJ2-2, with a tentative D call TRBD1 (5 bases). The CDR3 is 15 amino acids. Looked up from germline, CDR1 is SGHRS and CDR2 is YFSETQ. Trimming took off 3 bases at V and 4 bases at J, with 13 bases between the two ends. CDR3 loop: CASSSSRQGTGELFF. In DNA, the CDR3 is TGCGCCAGCAGCTCCTCACGGCAGGGCACCGGGGAGCTGTTTTTT.

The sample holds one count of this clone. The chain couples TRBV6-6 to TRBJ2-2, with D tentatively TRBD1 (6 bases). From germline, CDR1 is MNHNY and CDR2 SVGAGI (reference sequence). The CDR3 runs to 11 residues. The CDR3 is CGTARSGELFF. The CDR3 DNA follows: TGTGGGACAGCGAGGTCCGGGGAGCTGTTTTTT.

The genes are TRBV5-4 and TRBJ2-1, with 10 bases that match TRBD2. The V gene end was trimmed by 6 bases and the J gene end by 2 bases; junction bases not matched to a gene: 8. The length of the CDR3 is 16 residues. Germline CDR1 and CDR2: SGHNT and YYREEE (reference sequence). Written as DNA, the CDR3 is TGTGCCAGCACCTCAAGGACTAGCGGTACCTACAATGAGCAGTTCTTC. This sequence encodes CASTSRTSGTYNEQFF.

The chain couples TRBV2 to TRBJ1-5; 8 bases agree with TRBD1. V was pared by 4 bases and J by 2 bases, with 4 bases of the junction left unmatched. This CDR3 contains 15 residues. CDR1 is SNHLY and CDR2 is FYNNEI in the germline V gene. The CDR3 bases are TGTGCCAGCAGTGGACAGGGGTCGGGCAATCAGCCCCAGCATTTT. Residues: CASSGQGSGNQPQHF.

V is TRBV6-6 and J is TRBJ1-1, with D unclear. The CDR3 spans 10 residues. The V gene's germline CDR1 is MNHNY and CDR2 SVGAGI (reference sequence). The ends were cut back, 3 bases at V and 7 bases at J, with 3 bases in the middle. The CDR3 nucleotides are TGTGCCAGCAGTTATGATGAAGCTTTCTTT. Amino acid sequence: CASSYDEAFF.

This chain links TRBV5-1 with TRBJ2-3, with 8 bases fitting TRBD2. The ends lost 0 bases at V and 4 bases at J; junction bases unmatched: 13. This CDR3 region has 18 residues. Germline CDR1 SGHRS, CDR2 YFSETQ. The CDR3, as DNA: TGCGCCAGCAGCTTGGCCCCGGGAGGGCCCGAGTCGGCAGATACGCAGTATTTT. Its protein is CASSLAPGGPESADTQYF.

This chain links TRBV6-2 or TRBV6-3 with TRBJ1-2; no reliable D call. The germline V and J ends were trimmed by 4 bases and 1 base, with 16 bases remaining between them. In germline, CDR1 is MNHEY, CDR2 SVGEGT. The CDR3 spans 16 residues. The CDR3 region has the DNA TGTGCCAGCAGTTCGCCGACACTCGAGGTTAACTATGGCTACACCTTC. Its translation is CASSSPTLEVNYGYTF.

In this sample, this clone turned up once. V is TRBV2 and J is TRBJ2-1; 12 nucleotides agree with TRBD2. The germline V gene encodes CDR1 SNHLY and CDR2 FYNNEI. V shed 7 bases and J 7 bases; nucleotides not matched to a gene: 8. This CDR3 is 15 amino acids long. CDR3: CASTRLAGVKNEQFF. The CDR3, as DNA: TGTGCCAGCACGCGACTAGCGGGAGTGAAAAATGAGCAGTTCTTC.

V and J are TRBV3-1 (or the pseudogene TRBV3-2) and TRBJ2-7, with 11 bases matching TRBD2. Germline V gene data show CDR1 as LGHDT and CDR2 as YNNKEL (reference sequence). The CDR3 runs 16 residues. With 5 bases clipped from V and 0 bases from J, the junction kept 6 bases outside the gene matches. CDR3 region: CASSALAGVSSYEQYF. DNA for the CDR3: TGTGCCAGCAGCGCACTAGCGGGAGTATCCTCCTACGAGCAGTACTTC.

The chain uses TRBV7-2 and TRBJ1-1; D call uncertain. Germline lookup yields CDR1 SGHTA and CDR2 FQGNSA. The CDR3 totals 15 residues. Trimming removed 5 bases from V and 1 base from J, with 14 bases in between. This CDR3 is CASSVRTMGNTEAFF. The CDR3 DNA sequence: TGTGCCAGCAGCGTTCGGACGATGGGGAACACTGAAGCTTTCTTT.

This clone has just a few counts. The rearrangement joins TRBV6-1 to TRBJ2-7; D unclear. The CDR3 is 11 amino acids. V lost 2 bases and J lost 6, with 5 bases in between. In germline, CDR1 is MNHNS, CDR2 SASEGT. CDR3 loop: CASSEFSEQYF. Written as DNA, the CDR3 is TGTGCCAGCAGTGAATTTAGCGAGCAGTACTTC.

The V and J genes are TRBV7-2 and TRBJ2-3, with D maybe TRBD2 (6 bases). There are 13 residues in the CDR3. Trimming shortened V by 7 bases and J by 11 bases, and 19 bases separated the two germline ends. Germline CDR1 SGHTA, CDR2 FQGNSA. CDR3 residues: CASTGTSSGGQYF. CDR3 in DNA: TGTGCCAGCACCGGGACTTCATCGGGCGGGCAGTATTTT.